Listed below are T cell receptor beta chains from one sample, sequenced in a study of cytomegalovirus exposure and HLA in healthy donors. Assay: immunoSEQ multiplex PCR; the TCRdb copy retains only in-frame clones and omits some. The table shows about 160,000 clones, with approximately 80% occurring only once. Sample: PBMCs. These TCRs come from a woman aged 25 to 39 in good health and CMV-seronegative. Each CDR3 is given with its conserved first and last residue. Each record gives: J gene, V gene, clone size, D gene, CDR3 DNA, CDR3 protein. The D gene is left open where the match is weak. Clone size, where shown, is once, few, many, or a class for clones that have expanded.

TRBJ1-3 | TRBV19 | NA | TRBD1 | TGTGCCAGTAGCCGGACAGGGCCCAGCTCTGGAAACACCATATATTTT | CASSRTGPSSGNTIYF
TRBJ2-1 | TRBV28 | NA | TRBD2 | TGTGCCAGCAGAACTAGCGGGAGTAATGGTGAGCAGTTCTTC | CASRTSGSNGEQFF
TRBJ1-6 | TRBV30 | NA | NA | TGTGCCTGGAGTGTAAGTGGCCAGTCTTCACCCCTCCACTTT | CAWSVSGQSSPLHF
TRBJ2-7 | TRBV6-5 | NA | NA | TGTGCCAGCAGTTTCAGGGGCAATACCTACGAGCAGTACTTC | CASSFRGNTYEQYF
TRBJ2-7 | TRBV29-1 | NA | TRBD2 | TGCAGCGTTGTGGGTATGGCGGGAGGTGTGGACGAGCAGTACTTC | CSVVGMAGGVDEQYF
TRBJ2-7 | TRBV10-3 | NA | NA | TGTGCCACCGCAGGGGCTAGCTCCTACGAGCAGTACTTC | CATAGASSYEQYF
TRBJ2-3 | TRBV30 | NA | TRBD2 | TGTGCCTGGAGTAGCGGGGCGAGCACAGATACGCAGTATTTT | CAWSSGASTDTQYF
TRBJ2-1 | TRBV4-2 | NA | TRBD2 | TGTGCCAGCAGCCAAGAGCCTAGCGGGAGTGGATACAATGAGCAGTTCTTC | CASSQEPSGSGYNEQFF
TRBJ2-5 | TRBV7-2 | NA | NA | TGTGCCAGCAGCCTTTCGGGAGAGACCCAGTACTTC | CASSLSGETQYF
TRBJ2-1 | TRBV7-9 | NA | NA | TGTTCCAGCAGCTTTGATTTGGCGGGCTACGACAATGAGCAGTTCTTC | CSSSFDLAGYDNEQFF
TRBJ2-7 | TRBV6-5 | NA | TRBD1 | TGTGCCAGCAGATTCATGACAGGGGCCTACGAGCAGTACTTC | CASRFMTGAYEQYF
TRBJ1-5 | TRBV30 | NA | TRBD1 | TGTGCCTGGAGTCGGGCAGGGGGAACCTATAGCAATCAGCCCCAGCATTTT | CAWSRAGGTYSNQPQHF
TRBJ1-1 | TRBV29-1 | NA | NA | TGCAGCGTTTCCGGGGGGTGGGGTATGAACACTGAAGCTTTCTTT | CSVSGGWGMNTEAFF
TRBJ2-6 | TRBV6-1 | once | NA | TGTGCCAGCAGTGAAGGTCGGGGGTCTGGGGCCAACGTCCTGACTTTC | CASSEGRGSGANVLTF
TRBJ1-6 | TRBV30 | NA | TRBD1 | TGTGCCTGGAGGGACAGGGCCGCTTCACCCCTCCACTTT | CAWRDRAASPLHF
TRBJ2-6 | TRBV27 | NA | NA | TGTGCCAGCAGTCCGGGAGTCTCCAACGTCCTGACTTTC | CASSPGVSNVLTF
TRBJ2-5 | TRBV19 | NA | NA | TGTGCCAGTAGCAACACTCGGGACACCCAAGAGACCCAGTACTTC | CASSNTRDTQETQYF